One and the same sample provided the 2 T cell receptor beta chains below, sequenced in a study of regulatory T cells in long-lasting Graves disease. The time point: newly diagnosed GD, antithyroid drugs for less than 3 months. The TCR library was made from RNA that had been extracted from PBMCs in TRIzol. The TCR beta library used iRepertoire HTBI primers with Arm-PCR amplification of CDR3. TCRdb reprocessed the multiplex PCR reads via MiXCR and lists one record per CDR3 protein. Of approximately 400,000 distinct CDR3 sequences listed, 14% to 15% were seen once; the top ten hold 15% to 20%. This sample was also put to use in a study of T cells in Graves' hyperthyroidism and ophthalmopathy.

Sequenced here: peripheral blood mononuclear cells (PBMCs), sampled at new diagnosis, from a patient treated with antithyroid drugs. The receptors were gathered from a woman in her 30s with Graves disease.

This clonotype was seen many times. J is TRBJ2-7 and V is TRBV20-1; D not certain. The CDR3 loop spans 11 amino acids. Trimming left V 5 bases short and J 7 bases short, with 12 bases between. The V gene's germline CDR1 is DFQATT and CDR2 SNEGSKA (reference sequence). CDR3 in DNA: TGCAGTGCTGAGACTGCTCCGGAGCAGTACTTC. Protein sequence: CSAETAPEQYF.

This clonotype has ten or more counts. The chain uses TRBV18 and TRBJ1-2, with D uncertain. The germline CDR1 and CDR2 sequences are KGHSH and LQKENI. Deletions cut 2 bases from V and 1 base from J, with 14 bases between. The CDR3 sequence is 16 residues long. The chain's CDR3 is CASSPTVDKSNYGYTF. The CDR3 DNA follows: TGTGCCAGCTCACCAACGGTTGACAAGAGTAACTATGGCTACACCTTC. The full variable domain, its missing parts supplied by reference TRBV18 and TRBJ1-2, is NAGVMQNPRHLVRRRGQEARLRCSPMKGHSHVYWYRQLPEEGLKFMVYLQKENIIDESGMPKERFSAEFPKEGPSILRIQQVVRGDSAAYFCASSPTVDKSNYGYTFGSGTRLTVV.